Listed below are T cell receptor beta chains from one sample, sequenced in a study of CD8 T cells in Susac syndrome. TCRdb re-analysed the immunoSEQ multiplex PCR reads in MiXCR, keeping a single row per CDR3 protein. The data hold about 280,000 distinct CDR3 sequences, with about 85% observed a single time. The sequenced material came from CD8+ T cells from PBMCs. The receptors come from a human donor with multiple sclerosis. Both conserved end residues are part of each CDR3. D genes are given only for firm matches. The size entry is marked missing in some rows and otherwise reads once, few, many or a size class.

>TRBJ2-7|TRBD2|14|.|TRBV10-3
CAISSSGAPYEQYF
TGTGCCATCAGCTCTAGCGGGGCACCCTACGAGCAGTACTTC
>TRBJ1-6|.|13|.|TRBV12-3/TRBV12-4
CASSLGNNSPLHF
TGTGCCAGCAGTTTAGGCAATAATTCACCCCTCCACTTT
>TRBJ1-2|.|16|.|TRBV13
CASSLGLAETNYGYTF
TGTGCCAGCAGCTTAGGTTTGGCAGAAACTAACTATGGCTACACCTTC
>TRBJ1-2|.|15|.|TRBV7-9
CASSLFTRGGDGYTF
TGTGCCAGCAGCTTATTTACGCGAGGGGGTGATGGCTACACCTTC
>TRBJ2-5|.|14|few|TRBV6-6
CASSYSGLGETQYF
TGTGCCAGCAGTTACTCAGGGCTCGGCGAGACCCAGTACTTC
>TRBJ2-7|.|16|.|TRBV27
CASSRTTGLSSYEQYF
TGTGCCAGCAGTCGGACGACAGGCCTAAGCTCCTACGAGCAGTACTTC
>TRBJ2-7|.|14|.|TRBV7-9
CASSSLDTYYEQYF
TGTGCCAGCAGCTCCTTGGACACCTACTACGAGCAGTACTTC
>TRBJ1-5|.|15|.|TRBV27
CASSAGNRGNQPQHF
TGTGCCAGCAGTGCAGGGAACCGCGGCAATCAGCCCCAGCATTTT
>TRBJ2-4|.|14|.|TRBV19
CASSFRLLENIQYF
TGTGCCAGTAGTTTTAGGTTATTGGAAAACATTCAGTACTTC
>TRBJ2-1|TRBD2|16|.|TRBV10-3
CAISELAGGLGDEQFF
TGTGCCATCAGTGAGCTAGCGGGAGGGCTGGGCGATGAGCAGTTCTTC
>TRBJ2-7|.|13|.|TRBV20-1
CSARGGEFREQYF
TGCAGTGCTAGAGGGGGCGAATTTCGCGAGCAGTACTTC
>TRBJ2-7|.|13|.|TRBV15
CATSGGSYYEQYF
TGTGCCACCAGCGGTGGCAGCTACTACGAGCAGTACTTC
>TRBJ2-1|.|11|few|TRBV11-2
CASSLWYEQFF
TGTGCCAGCAGCTTGTGGTATGAGCAGTTCTTC
>TRBJ2-2|TRBD2|20|.|TRBV27
CASRTFRLAGPLRNTGELFF
TGTGCCAGCAGAACCTTCCGACTAGCGGGACCCCTCAGAAACACCGGGGAGCTGTTTTTT
>TRBJ2-2|TRBD2|17|.|TRBV7-9
CASQPGLAGGGTGELFF
TGTGCCAGCCAGCCGGGACTAGCGGGAGGAGGGACCGGGGAGCTGTTTTTT
>TRBJ2-1|TRBD2|16|.|TRBV27
CASSLGTSGPYNEQFF
TGTGCCAGCAGTCTCGGGACTAGCGGCCCGTACAATGAGCAGTTCTTC
>TRBJ2-1|TRBD2|16|once|TRBV7-9
CASSPAGGSSYNEQFF
TGTGCCAGCAGTCCTGCGGGAGGGAGCTCCTACAATGAGCAGTTCTTC
>TRBJ2-7|TRBD2|15|.|TRBV27
CASSSRLAGVHEQYF
TGTGCCAGCAGTTCCCGACTAGCGGGAGTCCACGAGCAGTACTTC
>TRBJ2-2|TRBD2|14|.|TRBV25-1
CAALAGGYTGELFF
TGTGCCGCGCTAGCGGGAGGGTACACCGGGGAGCTGTTTTTT
>TRBJ1-2|.|12|.|TRBV7-9
CASSLNLYGYTF
TGTGCCAGCAGCTTGAATCTCTATGGCTACACCTTC
>TRBJ2-7|TRBD2|17|.|TRBV4-1
CASSQGFLSREDYEQYF
TGCGCCAGCAGCCAAGGTTTTCTTTCGCGGGAGGACTACGAGCAGTACTTC
>TRBJ1-2|TRBD1|13|few|TRBV20-1
CSARDRANYGYTF
TGCAGTGCTCGAGACAGGGCTAACTATGGCTACACCTTC
>TRBJ1-2|.|15|.|TRBV2
CAIGARRSPNYGYTF
TGTGCCATCGGGGCTAGACGGAGCCCTAACTATGGCTACACCTTC
>TRBJ2-7|TRBD1|14|.|TRBV19
CASSMGDSPYEQYF
TGTGCCAGTAGTATGGGGGACAGCCCCTACGAGCAGTACTTC
>TRBJ2-2|.|15|once|TRBV29-1
CSVLRVTVNTGELFF
TGCAGCGTTCTAAGAGTGACGGTTAACACCGGGGAGCTGTTTTTT
>TRBJ2-1|TRBD2|14|.|TRBV30
CAWWREDNYNEQFF
TGTGCCTGGTGGCGGGAGGACAACTACAATGAGCAGTTCTTC
>TRBJ2-1|TRBD2|14|.|TRBV4-1
CASSQEREAYEQFF
TGCGCCAGCAGCCAAGAACGGGAGGCATATGAGCAGTTCTTC
>TRBJ2-4|.|16|.|TRBV7-8
CASSLGLGARGVIQYF
TGTGCCAGCAGCTTAGGGCTTGGGGCTCGAGGGGTAATTCAGTACTTC
>TRBJ2-1|TRBD2|15|.|TRBV6-4
CASSDRTSGSYEQFF
TGTGCCAGCAGTGACAGGACTAGCGGGAGTTATGAGCAGTTCTTC
>TRBJ1-1|.|14|.|TRBV27
CASSLDGGYTEAFF
TGTGCCAGCAGTTTGGACGGGGGGTACACTGAAGCTTTCTTT
>TRBJ2-7|TRBD2|14|.|TRBV28
CASRTSGSSYEQYF
TGTGCCAGCAGAACTAGCGGGAGTTCCTACGAGCAGTACTTC
>TRBJ2-1|.|15|.|TRBV11-3
CASSPERDSYNEQFF
TGTGCCAGCAGCCCCGAGCGAGACTCCTACAATGAGCAGTTCTTC
>TRBJ2-1|TRBD2|14|few|TRBV28
CASSSLAGYNEQFF
TGTGCCAGCAGTTCGTTAGCGGGATACAATGAGCAGTTCTTC
>TRBJ2-1|TRBD1|17|.|TRBV9
CASSATAGTGTGNEQFF
TGTGCCAGCAGCGCAACGGCCGGGACAGGGACAGGAAATGAGCAGTTCTTC
>TRBJ2-1|.|11|.|TRBV9
CASSKGKEQFF
TGTGCCAGCAGCAAAGGGAAAGAGCAGTTCTTC
>TRBJ2-1|.|13|.|TRBV27
CASLSGSYNEQFF
TGTGCCAGTTTAAGTGGCTCCTACAATGAGCAGTTCTTC
>TRBJ2-1|.|15|.|TRBV7-9
CASSLLRGSYNEQFF
TGTGCCAGCAGCTTACTCCGCGGTTCCTACAATGAGCAGTTCTTC
>TRBJ2-2|TRBD1|14|.|TRBV7-9
CASSSNQGAGELFF
TGTGCCAGCAGCTCCAACCAGGGGGCCGGGGAGCTGTTTTTT
>TRBJ2-7|.|14|.|TRBV27
CASSSLVSQYEQYF
TGTGCCAGCAGTTCCCTGGTCAGTCAATACGAGCAGTACTTC
>TRBJ2-1|.|13|.|TRBV27
CASSSWSVHEQFF
TGTGCCAGCAGTAGTTGGAGCGTCCATGAGCAGTTCTTC
>TRBJ1-5|TRBD1|13|.|TRBV6-5
CASSPGQGQPQHF
TGTGCCAGCAGTCCGGGACAGGGACAGCCCCAGCATTTT
>TRBJ1-1|.|17|.|TRBV14
CASSQAFGLRSGTEAFF
TGTGCCAGCAGCCAAGCATTCGGATTACGGTCGGGAACTGAAGCTTTCTTT
>TRBJ2-7|TRBD2|18|.|TRBV11-2
CASSSPRVASGSSEEQYF
TGTGCCAGCAGCTCCCCCCGCGTGGCTAGCGGGAGTTCAGAAGAGCAGTACTTC
>TRBJ1-4|TRBD1|14|once|TRBV28
CASSTGTENEKLFF
TGTGCCAGCAGTACCGGGACAGAAAATGAAAAACTGTTTTTT
>TRBJ1-2|.|11|few|TRBV11-2
CASRGLYGYTF
TGTGCCAGCAGGGGCCTCTATGGCTACACCTTC
>TRBJ1-1|.|14|.|TRBV6-2/TRBV6-3
CASSYYRANTEAFF
TGTGCCAGCAGTTACTACCGGGCTAACACTGAGGCTTTCTTT
>TRBJ2-1|TRBD1|15|.|TRBV12-3/TRBV12-4
CASSNRDRAYNEQFF
TGTGCCAGCAGTAACCGGGACAGGGCCTACAATGAGCAGTTCTTC
>TRBJ2-2|TRBD1|16|.|TRBV7-2
CASSIPGQGATGELFF
TGTGCCAGCAGCATACCGGGACAGGGGGCCACCGGGGAGCTGTTTTTT
>TRBJ1-6|TRBD1|18|.|TRBV12-3/TRBV12-4
CASSFAVGRGLGNSPLHF
TGTGCCAGCAGTTTTGCAGTGGGCAGGGGGCTTGGTAATTCACCCCTCCACTTT
>TRBJ1-5|.|13|.|TRBV29-1
CSVLQGSNQPQHF
TGCAGCGTGCTGCAGGGGAGCAATCAGCCCCAGCATTTT
>TRBJ2-1|TRBD2|16|.|TRBV12-3/TRBV12-4
CASWRAGGSSYNEQFF
TGTGCCAGCTGGAGAGCGGGGGGGAGCTCCTACAATGAGCAGTTCTTC
>TRBJ2-1|TRBD2|16|.|TRBV14
CASSQEGLARFDEQFF
TGTGCCAGCAGCCAAGAAGGACTAGCGCGTTTCGATGAGCAGTTCTTC